This T cell receptor (beta chain) was found in a study of blood T cell repertoires in COVID-19. Whole-study context: PBMCs, B-cell-depleted T cells, or T cells provided the cDNA or gDNA that made up the material.

Authors' processing steps: Reference gene primer amplification gave nucleated cell count estimates. Here immunoSEQ multiplex PCR was the method, and the copy in TCRdb shows in-frame clones only, minus some. Clonal size and the V and J genes are those of that table, whereas D and trimming came from the DNA. The sample has 90,000 to 150,000 clones; 86% are singletons. Between the trimmed V and J ends, which lost 1 base and 10 bases, there was a span of 15 bases. This CDR3 has 15 residues. Germline CDR1 reads SGHNT; CDR2 reads YYREEE (reference sequence). Sequencing was done on a sample of peripheral blood. This TCR derives from a man aged 65-85 years who had recovered from COVID-19. The rearrangement links TRBV5-4 to TRBJ1-6; possible D gene TRBD1, 5 bases. The CDR3 reads CASSLSQVVGSPLHF. The CDR3 DNA reads as TGTGCCAGCAGCTTGTCACAGGTGGTGGGATCACCCCTCCACTTT. The full variable domain, in which reference TRBV5-4 and TRBJ1-6 provide the parts outside the CDR3, is ETGVTQSPTHLIKTRGQQVTLRCSSQSGHNTVSWYQQALGQGPQFIFQYYREEENGRGNFPPRFSGLQFPNYSSELNVNALELDDSALYLCASSLSQVVGSPLHFGNGTRLTVT.